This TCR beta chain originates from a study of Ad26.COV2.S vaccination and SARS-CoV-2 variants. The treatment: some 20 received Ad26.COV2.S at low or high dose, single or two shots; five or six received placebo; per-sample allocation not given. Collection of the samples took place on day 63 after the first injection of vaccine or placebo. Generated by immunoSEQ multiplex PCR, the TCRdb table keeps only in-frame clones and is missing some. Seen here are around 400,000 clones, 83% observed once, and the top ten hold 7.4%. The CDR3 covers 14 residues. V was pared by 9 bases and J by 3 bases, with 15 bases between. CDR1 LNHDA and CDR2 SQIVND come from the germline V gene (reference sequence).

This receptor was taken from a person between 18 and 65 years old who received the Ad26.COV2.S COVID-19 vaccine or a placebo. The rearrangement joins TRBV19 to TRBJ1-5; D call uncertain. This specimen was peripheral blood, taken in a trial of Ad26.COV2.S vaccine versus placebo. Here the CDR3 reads CASRSGQNNQPQHF. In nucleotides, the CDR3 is TGTGCCAGCCGAAGCGGGCAGAACAATCAGCCCCAGCATTTT. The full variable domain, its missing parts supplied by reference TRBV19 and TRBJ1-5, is DGGITQSPKYLFRKEGQNVTLSCEQNLNHDAMYWYRQDPGQGLRLIYYSQIVNDFQKGDIAEGYSVSREKKESFPLTVTSAQKNPTAFYLCASRSGQNNQPQHFGDGTRLSIL.